The 26 T cell receptor beta chains listed next were all sequenced from one sample in a study of cytomegalovirus exposure and HLA in healthy donors. In the PCR, 60 Vbeta and 13 Jbeta primers were used. Using immunoSEQ multiplex PCR, the repertoire was profiled, and TCRdb retains in-frame clones only, with some absent. Seen in this sample are over 100,000 clones; the ten most common clones hold more than 1.5%. Source material: PBMCs. These TCRs come from a woman aged 40-49 years in good health and CMV-seropositive.

The genes are TRBV5-5 and TRBJ2-7, with D unresolved. Germline lookup yields CDR1 SGHKS and CDR2 YYEKEE (reference sequence). Trimming left V 1 base short and J 2 bases short, with 4 bases between. The CDR3 spans 12 residues. CDR3 sequence reads: CASSLTTYEQYF. CDR3 DNA: TGTGCCAGCAGCTTGACTACCTACGAGCAGTACTTC.

The J gene is TRBJ2-1, the V gene TRBV25-1; D might be TRBD2 (6 bases). The CDR3 loop spans 17 amino acids. V was trimmed by 3 bases and J by 7 bases, leaving 22 bases between them. Looked up from germline, CDR1 is MGHDK and CDR2 is SYGVNS. CDR3 in DNA: TGTGCCAGCAGTGAGGGGGGATCTCCCCGCTTAACGAATGAGCAGTTCTTC. Translated: CASSEGGSPRLTNEQFF.

V gene TRBV15 combines with J gene TRBJ2-5; 8 nucleotides align to TRBD2. The J call could be wrong; TRBJ2-7 is a better fit for the DNA end. Germline CDR1 is LNHNV and CDR2 is YYDKDF (reference sequence). The CDR3 totals 15 residues. In DNA form, the CDR3 reads TGTGCCACCAGCAGACTTCCGGGGGGGGGCTACGAGCAGTACTTC. It encodes CATSRLPGGGYEQYF.

The V gene is TRBV4-2, the J gene TRBJ1-5, with 11 bases aligning to TRBD1. Per the germline V gene, CDR1 is LGHNA and CDR2 is YNFKEQ. Unmatched junction bases numbered 2, after V lost 0 bases and J lost 4 bases. This CDR3 contains 16 residues. The CDR3 loop is CASSQDGTGGNQPQHF. CDR3 sequence (DNA): TGTGCCAGCAGCCAAGATGGGACAGGGGGTAATCAGCCCCAGCATTTT.

This rearrangement joins TRBV27 to TRBJ1-1, with a possible D match to TRBD1 (5 bases). Trimming removed 0 bases from V and 5 bases from J, with 13 bases in between. The CDR3 covers 15 residues. CDR1 MNHEY and CDR2 SMNVEV come from the germline V gene (reference sequence). The CDR3 nucleotides are TGTGCCAGCAGTTTATCCTCAGGGCATGGTACTGAAGCTTTCTTT. This sequence encodes CASSLSSGHGTEAFF.

Regarding this clone: The junction shows a germline mismatch at one end, possibly a read error. The chain couples TRBV5-1 to TRBJ1-4; TRBD1 aligns across 8 bases. The CDR3 sequence is 14 residues long. Germline CDR1 reads SGHRS; CDR2 reads YFSETQ. CDR3 bases: TGCACCAGCAGACCCGGACAGGGCAATGAAAAACTGTTTTTT. The encoded protein is CTSRPGQGNEKLFF.

This rearrangement joins TRBV9 to TRBJ1-2; 8 bases line up with TRBD1. J gave up 6 bases and V 4 bases, and 2 bases lay outside the gene matches. The CDR3 runs 12 residues. Germline CDR1 SGDLS, CDR2 YYNGEE. In nucleotides, the CDR3 is TGTGCCAGCAGCACAGGGGGGGATGGCTACACCTTC. It yields the protein CASSTGGDGYTF.

DNA of the CDR3: TGTGCCAGCAGCCCTACCCGGCGGGGCTACACCTTC. Protein sequence: CASSPTRRGYTF. This chain joins TRBV28 and TRBJ1-2, with D unclear. The CDR3 is 12 residues long. Germline V gives CDR1 MDHEN, CDR2 SYDVKM. Trimming pared 6 bases from V and 8 bases from J, leaving 13 bases between.

The chain's CDR3 is CASSLTSREGDEQYF. The CDR3 DNA reads as TGTGCCAGCAGCTTAACTTCGCGGGAGGGGGACGAGCAGTACTTC. The chain uses TRBV7-6 and TRBJ2-7, with 9 positions matching TRBD2. Germline CDR1 reads SGHVS; CDR2 reads FNYEAQ. J was trimmed by 5 bases and V by 2 bases; bases with no gene match: 7. This CDR3 contains 15 residues.

The chain links TRBV14 to TRBJ2-3; TRBD2 is a possible D gene (5 bases). Trimming left V 4 bases short and J 6 bases short, with 5 bases between. The CDR3 is 11 residues long. Germline V gene lookup returns CDR1 SGHDN and CDR2 FVKESK. The CDR3 coding sequence is TGTGCCAGCAGCCGAGGGGATACGCAGTATTTT. Its protein is CASSRGDTQYF.

J is TRBJ2-1 and V is TRBV6-1; 10 bases are a match to TRBD2. The V gene's germline CDR1 is MNHNS and CDR2 SASEGT. The CDR3 totals 16 residues. The junction had 11 bases not matched to a gene; V was cut back by 4 bases and J by 8 bases. The CDR3 DNA sequence: TGTGCCAGCAGTGGAGTTCCTAGCGGGAGTTTTGATGAGCAGTTCTTC. Encoded protein: CASSGVPSGSFDEQFF.

The V call is TRBV7-2, the J call TRBJ2-1; 14 bases map to TRBD2. Germline V gene sequence: CDR1 SGHTA, CDR2 FQGNSA. The CDR3 extends over 13 amino acids. V was clipped by 5 bases and J by 13 bases; unmatched bases: 4. The CDR3 here is CASSQGLAGDQFF. The CDR3 bases are TGTGCCAGCAGCCAGGGACTAGCGGGAGACCAGTTCTTC.

The rearrangement joins TRBV11-1 to TRBJ2-2, with TRBD2 matching over 7 bases. V shed 5 bases and J 4 bases; nucleotides not matched to a gene: 10. The CDR3 has 16 amino acids. Germline CDR1 reads SGHAT; CDR2 reads FQDESV (reference sequence). The CDR3 bases are TGTGCCAGCAGCCAGCCGGGACTACCGTTCACCGGGGAGCTGTTTTTT. Translated, it gives CASSQPGLPFTGELFF.

This chain connects TRBV6-5 to TRBJ2-5, with 11 bases matching TRBD1. The end of the DNA fits TRBJ2-7 better, so the J call may be wrong. Germline V gene lookup returns CDR1 MNHEY and CDR2 SVGAGI. The CDR3 contains 16 residues. CDR3 residues: CASSYRGQGVSDEQYF. As DNA, the CDR3 is TGTGCCAGCAGTTACCGGGGACAGGGGGTGTCTGACGAGCAGTACTTC.

V usage is TRBV7-3 and J usage is TRBJ1-1, with D perhaps TRBD1 (6 bases). Per the germline V gene, CDR1 is SGHTA and CDR2 is FQGTGA. The V end lost 1 base, the J end lost 0 bases, and 9 bases lay between the germline ends. This CDR3 is built from 15 residues. The CDR3 DNA is TGTGCCAGCAGCTTAAACAGGGCTATGAACACTGAAGCTTTCTTT. It codes for CASSLNRAMNTEAFF.

This rearrangement joins TRBV6-1 to TRBJ2-3; 7 nucleotides agree with TRBD1. CDR1 is MNHNS and CDR2 is SASEGT in the germline V gene. V lost 4 bases and J lost 3; bases outside the gene matches: 10. The CDR3 loop spans 16 amino acids. The CDR3, as DNA: TGTGCCAGCAGTGGCCCAAGGACAGGAGGTACAGATACGCAGTATTTT. The encoded protein is CASSGPRTGGTDTQYF.

The rearrangement joins TRBV11-2 to TRBJ2-3; maybe TRBD2 (5 bases). CDR3 length: 13 residues. CDR1 and CDR2 (germline): SGHAT, FQNNGV. Trimming removed 6 bases at V and 5 bases at J, with 12 bases between. The CDR3 spells CASRLLVKDTQYF. Written as DNA, the CDR3 is TGTGCCAGCAGGCTACTAGTGAAAGATACGCAGTATTTT.

This chain links TRBV28 with TRBJ2-7; 9 bases agree with TRBD2. Germline CDR1 reads MDHEN; CDR2 reads SYDVKM. With 2 bases clipped from V and 6 bases from J, the junction kept 5 bases outside the gene matches. CDR3 length: 14 amino acids. CDR3 nucleotides: TGTGCCAGCAGTTTAGGCGGGAGGGCCTTCGAGCAGTACTTC. It specifies CASSLGGRAFEQYF. Full variable domain (remainder filled in from reference TRBV28 and TRBJ2-7): DVKVTQSSRYLVKRTGEKVFLECVQDMDHENMFWYRQDPGLGLRLIYFSYDVKMKEKGDIPEGYSVSREKKERFSLILESASTNQTSMYLCASSLGGRAFEQYFGPGTRLTVT.

This chain links TRBV7-3 with TRBJ2-6; D unresolved. The CDR3 runs to 12 residues. Deletions cut 8 bases from V and 1 base from J, with 3 bases between. Germline loops: CDR1 SGHTA, CDR2 FQGTGA. Here the CDR3 DNA reads TGTGCCAGCGCGTCTGGGGCCAACGTCCTGACTTTC. Translated, it gives CASASGANVLTF. Filled out from reference TRBV7-3 and TRBJ2-6, the complete variable domain reads GAGVSQTPSNKVTEKGKYVELRCDPISGHTALYWYRQSLGQGPEFLIYFQGTGAADDSGLPNDRFFAVRPEGSVSTLKIQRTERGDSAVYLCASASGANVLTFGAGSRLTVL.

The CDR3 protein is CASSEASGSSYEQYF. The CDR3 DNA reads TGTGCCAGCAGTGAAGCTAGCGGGAGCTCCTACGAGCAGTACTTC. The chain combines TRBV6-1 with TRBJ2-7, with 9 positions matching TRBD2. V shed 0 bases, J shed 0 bases, and the junction held 0 bases outside the gene matches. The germline CDR1 and CDR2 sequences are MNHNS and SASEGT. CDR3 length: 15 residues.

A remark on this clone: The same CDR3 also results from other DNA sequences found in this sample. The V gene is TRBV27, the J gene TRBJ2-7; D may be TRBD1 (5 bases). V was pared by 8 bases and J by 6 bases, with 20 bases between. Germline V lookup: CDR1 MNHEY, CDR2 SMNVEV (reference sequence). The CDR3 has 14 residues. The CDR3 reads CASGHPDNRREQYF. CDR3 in DNA: TGTGCCAGCGGACATCCGGACAATCGGCGCGAGCAGTACTTC.

The V gene is TRBV13, the J gene TRBJ2-3; D is unclear. V lost 4 bases, J lost 6 bases, and 14 bases lay in between. Germline values: CDR1 PRHDT, CDR2 FYEKMQ (reference sequence). The CDR3 length is 14 residues. The CDR3 spells CASSYSFKKDTQYF. The CDR3 bases are TGTGCCAGCAGCTATAGCTTCAAGAAGGATACGCAGTATTTT.

The rearrangement links TRBV5-5 to TRBJ2-1; 11 bases line up with TRBD2. In germline, CDR1 is SGHKS, CDR2 YYEKEE (reference sequence). This CDR3 contains 16 residues. The ends lost 7 bases at V and 0 bases at J; junction bases unmatched: 6. Here the CDR3 reads CASGLAGVSSYNEQFF. The CDR3 DNA follows: TGTGCCAGCGGACTAGCGGGCGTTAGCTCCTACAATGAGCAGTTCTTC.

V and J are TRBV29-1 and TRBJ2-3; 13 nucleotides line up with TRBD2. This CDR3 is 14 amino acids long. Germline V gene data show CDR1 as SQVTM and CDR2 as ANQGSEA. V was clipped by 7 bases and J by 5 bases; unmatched bases: 6. Here the CDR3 DNA reads TGCAGCGGGCGACTAGCGGGAGGTGGAGATACGCAGTATTTT. Translation gives CSGRLAGGGDTQYF.

The chain couples TRBV6-6 to TRBJ2-7; maybe TRBD2 (5 bases). CDR1 is MNHNY, CDR2 SVGAGI, per germline (reference sequence). The length of the CDR3 is 15 residues. With 6 bases removed from V and 3 bases from J, the gap between germline ends came to 18 bases. CDR3 in amino acids: CASSLPNGVSYEQYF. The DNA for the CDR3 is TGTGCCAGCAGCCTGCCCAACGGGGTGAGCTACGAGCAGTACTTC.

CDR3 bases: TGTGCCAGCAGCCCCGGGGACACCCAAGAGACCCAGTACTTC. Translation: CASSPGDTQETQYF. This chain connects TRBV27 to TRBJ2-5; possibly TRBD1 for D (6 bases). Trimming pared 6 bases from V and 1 base from J, leaving 12 bases between. Germline V gives CDR1 MNHEY, CDR2 SMNVEV (reference sequence). The CDR3 is 14 residues long.